These T cell receptor beta chains were read from a single sample in a study of cytomegalovirus exposure and HLA in healthy donors. The protocol was immunoSEQ multiplex PCR, while the TCRdb copy is restricted to in-frame clones and leaves out a portion. Of about 170,000 clones listed, about 80% are singletons. The sequenced sample consisted of PBMCs. These receptors were taken from a woman between 45 and 60 years old in good health and CMV-seronegative. Each CDR3 is given with its conserved first and last residue. Each record gives: V gene, D gene, clone size, J gene, CDR3 protein, CDR3 DNA. D genes are given only for firm matches. Only some rows state a clone size, as once, few, many or a class for expanded clones.

>TRBV4-3|TRBD2|few|TRBJ2-1
CASSPGTSGRGGNEQFF
TGCGCCAGCAGCCCCGGGACTAGCGGGAGAGGGGGCAATGAGCAGTTCTTC
>TRBV5-1|-|-|TRBJ1-1
CASSLNPSNTEAFF
TGCGCCAGCAGCTTGAATCCGTCTAACACTGAAGCTTTCTTT
>TRBV2|TRBD1|-|TRBJ1-1
CASSEALWDRNTEAFF
TGTGCCAGCAGTGAAGCGCTTTGGGACAGGAACACTGAAGCTTTCTTT
>TRBV10-3|-|-|TRBJ1-6
CAISRPNSPLHF
TGTGCCATCAGCAGGCCTAATTCACCCCTCCACTTT
>TRBV15|TRBD2|-|TRBJ2-1
CATSRGLAGGLNEQFF
TGTGCCACCAGCAGGGGACTAGCGGGGGGGCTGAATGAGCAGTTCTTC
>TRBV7-3|-|-|TRBJ2-3
CASSLGGPDTQYF
TGTGCCAGCAGCTTAGGAGGCCCAGATACGCAGTATTTT
>TRBV9|TRBD2|-|TRBJ2-7
CASSVEAGAGEQYF
TGTGCCAGCAGCGTAGAAGCGGGAGCGGGGGAGCAGTACTTC
>TRBV28|TRBD2|few|TRBJ2-7
CASSSIFRAGTSGASYEQYF
TGTGCCAGCAGCTCAATATTCCGAGCGGGGACTAGCGGGGCCTCCTACGAGCAGTACTTC
>TRBV25-1|TRBD2|-|TRBJ2-5
CASSDFGRGRETQYF
TGTGCCAGCAGCGACTTCGGGAGGGGACGGGAGACCCAGTACTTC
>TRBV19|TRBD1|-|TRBJ2-1
CASTRQGLEGEQFF
TGTGCCAGTACTCGACAGGGATTAGAAGGTGAGCAGTTCTTC
>TRBV2|TRBD1|-|TRBJ2-1
CASGGTGGPYNEQFF
TGTGCCAGCGGGGGGACAGGGGGCCCTTACAATGAGCAGTTCTTC
>TRBV19|-|-|TRBJ2-1
CASSINNYNEQFF
TGTGCCAGTAGTATTAACAACTACAATGAGCAGTTCTTC
>TRBV28|-|-|TRBJ2-1
CASRLPYNEQFF
TGTGCCAGCAGACTACCGTACAATGAGCAGTTCTTC
>TRBV9|-|-|TRBJ2-1
CASSGLYSYNEQFF
TGTGCCAGCAGCGGACTTTACTCCTACAATGAGCAGTTCTTC
>TRBV19|-|-|TRBJ2-5
CASRDFSRETQYF
TGTGCCAGTCGGGACTTTTCCAGGGAGACCCAGTACTTC
>TRBV30|-|-|TRBJ1-4
CAWSPELATNEKLFF
TGTGCCTGGAGCCCGGAACTAGCAACTAATGAAAAACTGTTTTTT
>TRBV10-3|-|once|TRBJ1-2
CAIKGQGLGYTF
TGTGCCATCAAGGGGCAGGGGTTGGGCTACACCTTC
>TRBV10-1|-|-|TRBJ1-1
CASSEVREHTEAFF
TGCGCCAGCAGTGAGGTGCGGGAGCACACTGAAGCTTTCTTT